The 2 T cell receptor beta chains presented below share a single source sample, sequenced in a study of T cell responses to AZD1222 COVID-19 vaccine (dated by TCRdb to about 2021). The sample's time point, from its label and the paper: about 28 days (+/-7) after the second vaccine dose. Libraries were prepared through the immunoSEQ multiplex PCR assay. The table comes from immuneACCESS by way of TCRdb, which keeps in-frame sequences with V and J called. Part of the clones is missing from these tables; in studies checked, under half for an unresolved V gene and the rest for unknown reasons. Recorded for this sample are 110,000 to 150,000 clones; around nine tenths of them occurred a single time. The ten largest clones represent 3% to 3.5% of the sample. Sequenced material: peripheral blood, taken 28 days after the second AZD1222 dose. Source of these receptors: an adult who received the AZD1222 COVID-19 vaccine.

The genes are TRBV7-9 and TRBJ2-5; 7 nucleotides match TRBD2. CDR1 SEHNR and CDR2 FQNEAQ come from the germline V gene (reference sequence). The CDR3 contains 15 residues. V lost 3 bases, J lost 3 bases, and 7 bases stayed unmatched. The CDR3 is CASSFNGRQEETQYF. In DNA, the CDR3 is TGTGCCAGCAGCTTTAACGGGAGGCAGGAAGAGACCCAGTACTTC.

The CDR3 coding sequence is TGCGCCAGCTGTTTAGCCTCTGGAAACACCATATATTTT. It is translated as CASCLASGNTIYF. The chain links TRBV10-2 to TRBJ1-3; D is undetermined. Germline loops: CDR1 WSHSY, CDR2 SAAADI. There are 13 residues in the CDR3. Deletions cut 8 bases from V and 0 bases from J, with 8 bases between.